Sequencing of this T cell receptor beta chain was carried out in a study of T cells after yellow fever vaccination (dated by TCRdb to between 2018 and 2021). Some background on the complete study: Libraries from fractions with low cell numbers were prepared with the SMART-Seq v4 Ultra Low Input RNA kit. Two healthy male donors, one aged 18 to 30 and one aged 30 to 39 years, were included in the cohort. To follow T-cell clones before and after primary and booster YFV17D yellow fever vaccination, bulk TCR alpha and beta repertoires were sequenced over time. Bulk PBMC replicates and cell subsets were isolated from blood drawn at multiple timepoints before and after both primary and secondary immunization.

This specimen's treatment or condition label, per the study, means: live attenuated yellow fever vaccine strain. A standard Ficoll-Paque protocol was used to isolate PBMCs from peripheral blood. CD4 and CD8 T-cell fractions were isolated with Dynabeads CD4 and CD8 positive selection kits. TriZol was used to extract RNA from bulk PBMCs, from CD4 and CD8 fractions, and from dextramer-positive and dextramer-negative fractions. This clonotype was recorded many times. Its antigen is not yet known. Qualities for individual bases were not recorded, and no much larger clone is one base off. TCR cDNA was synthesized by 5'RACE template switching, which introduced a universal primer site and unique molecular identifiers. Priming for cDNA synthesis came from both the TCR alpha and TCR beta constant segments. Two PCR steps were used to amplify libraries, with sample barcodes and sequencing adapters being added in the second step. Sequencing of libraries was done on Illumina HiSeq 2500 (2x100 bp) or NovaSeq (2x150 bp). Per the source publication's procedure: Reads were demultiplexed and collapsed into UMI consensus sequences with MIGEC, and V(D)J alignment was performed with MiXCR. Vaccine-responding clonotypes were defined with edgeR using replicate PBMC samples, requiring FDR below 0.01 and a log2 fold change above 5 up to day 15. Bulk clonotypes were assigned CD4 or CD8 identity according to which sequenced CD4 or CD8 repertoire held them at higher abundance. TCRdb reran the public reads through fastp at Q25 and MiXCR, keeping productive beta chains. Rows are unified per CDR3 protein, each entry keeping the most common DNA and genes. These V and J calls derive from TCRdb rather than the authors' analysis. Within this sample are under 300,000 distinct CDR3 sequences, with under 15% of them counted one time only. The top ten hold 0.4% to 0.55% of the sample.

Overall study results and their limits: The secondary T-cell response was weaker than the primary response but faster, peaking on day 5 instead of day 15. Because only two donors were included in the study, the extent to which the findings can be generalized is limited. Computational filtering was required because FACS-sorted repertoires could contain abundant contaminating clonotypes from the bulk population. A small share of clonotypes occurred in both CD4 and CD8 compartments, likely arising from convergent recombination. After the booster, most clones that had expanded after primary vaccination were detected again (approximately 95% of CD4 and around nine tenths of CD8), suggesting broad maintenance of memory.

The TCR comes from a man aged 25 to 40 who received the YFV17D yellow fever vaccine. The sequencing here drew on CD4+ T cells sorted from PBMCs, taken 45 days after the yellow fever booster vaccination.

The bases read TGTGCCATCTCGCGGGGGCGGTCCCAAGAGACCCAGTACTTC. Translation gives CAISRGRSQETQYF. Recombination joined TRBV10-3 with TRBJ2-5; possibly the D gene is TRBD2, per 7 matching bases. The trim is 8 bases for V and 1 base for J, with a gap of 14 bases between the germline ends. The germline V gene encodes CDR1 ENHRY and CDR2 SYGVKD. Inclusive of the bounding cysteine and phenylalanine, the CDR3 is 14 residues long. The kept DNA is CDR3 alone, 42 bases in frame from the first base.